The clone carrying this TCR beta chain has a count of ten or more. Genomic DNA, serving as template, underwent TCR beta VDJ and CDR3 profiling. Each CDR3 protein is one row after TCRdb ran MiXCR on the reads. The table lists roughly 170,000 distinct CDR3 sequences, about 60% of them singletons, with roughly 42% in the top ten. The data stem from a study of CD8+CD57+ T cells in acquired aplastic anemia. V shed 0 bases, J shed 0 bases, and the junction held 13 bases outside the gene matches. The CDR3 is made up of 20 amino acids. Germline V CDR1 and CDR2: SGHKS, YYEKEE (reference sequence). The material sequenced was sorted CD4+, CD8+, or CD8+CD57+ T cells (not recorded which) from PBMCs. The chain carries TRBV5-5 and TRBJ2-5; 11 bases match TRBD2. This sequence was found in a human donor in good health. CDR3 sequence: CASSLAGLAAADSYQETQYF. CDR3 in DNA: TGTGCCAGCAGCTTGGCGGGACTAGCGGCTGCCGATTCGTACCAAGAGACCCAGTACTTC.